What follows is one TCR beta chain and its context. The CDR3 extends over 14 amino acids. Trimming took off 4 bases at V and 1 base at J, with 11 bases between the two ends. CDR1 and CDR2 from the germline V gene are SQVTM and ANQGSEA. Produced via immunoSEQ multiplex PCR; TCRdb's table is partial and in-frame only. This sample has some 200,000 clones, with around 82% found just once. This specimen belongs to a study of blood T cell repertoires in COVID-19. The chain combines TRBV29-1 with TRBJ1-3, with TRBD1 as a possible D gene (5 bases). The source material was peripheral blood. The receptor's source is a woman aged 40-49 years with acute or convalescent COVID-19. This CDR3 is CSVAPGISGNTIYF. The CDR3 DNA is TGCAGCGTTGCACCAGGGATATCTGGAAACACCATATATTTT.